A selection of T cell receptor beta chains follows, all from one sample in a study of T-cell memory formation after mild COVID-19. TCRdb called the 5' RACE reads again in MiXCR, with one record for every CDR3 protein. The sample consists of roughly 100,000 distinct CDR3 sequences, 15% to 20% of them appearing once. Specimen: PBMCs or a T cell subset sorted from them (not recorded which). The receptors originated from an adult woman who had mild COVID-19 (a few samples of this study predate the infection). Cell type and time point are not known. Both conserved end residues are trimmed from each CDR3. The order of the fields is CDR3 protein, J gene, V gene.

CDR3: SARDWEGSSYNEQF
J: TRBJ2-1
V: TRBV20-1

CDR3: ASSRTQGDGELF
J: TRBJ2-2
V: TRBV4-1

CDR3: ASSLGLDTDTQY
J: TRBJ2-3
V: TRBV4-1

CDR3: ASSYRDPYEQY
J: TRBJ2-7
V: TRBV5-1

CDR3: ASSRLAGYDEQY
J: TRBJ2-7
V: TRBV6-5

CDR3: ASSLIGQGYGYT
J: TRBJ1-2
V: TRBV7-8

CDR3: ASSLGLAGEDTQY
J: TRBJ2-3
V: TRBV12-3/TRBV12-4

CDR3: SVDLASDEQF
J: TRBJ2-1
V: TRBV29-1

CDR3: SVGFGGGAYNEQF
J: TRBJ2-1
V: TRBV29-1

CDR3: ATSASGGSLEQY
J: TRBJ2-7
V: TRBV24-1

CDR3: ASTEDRGSLAKNIQY
J: TRBJ2-4
V: TRBV28

CDR3: ASSQFPLGGREAF
J: TRBJ1-1
V: TRBV4-1

CDR3: ASSTGGYGEQY
J: TRBJ2-7
V: TRBV12-3/TRBV12-4

CDR3: ASSFPDTQY
J: TRBJ2-3
V: TRBV6-2/TRBV6-3

CDR3: ASSPLGSGQSEQY
J: TRBJ2-7
V: TRBV7-2

CDR3: ASGFPLAPTGELF
J: TRBJ2-2
V: TRBV12-5

CDR3: ASSLGTYEQY
J: TRBJ2-7
V: TRBV5-5

CDR3: ASSLTTGVNQPQH
J: TRBJ1-5
V: TRBV4-1

CDR3: ASSFYEDRGNYEQY
J: TRBJ2-7
V: TRBV27

CDR3: ASSLGGGYT
J: TRBJ1-2
V: TRBV6-5